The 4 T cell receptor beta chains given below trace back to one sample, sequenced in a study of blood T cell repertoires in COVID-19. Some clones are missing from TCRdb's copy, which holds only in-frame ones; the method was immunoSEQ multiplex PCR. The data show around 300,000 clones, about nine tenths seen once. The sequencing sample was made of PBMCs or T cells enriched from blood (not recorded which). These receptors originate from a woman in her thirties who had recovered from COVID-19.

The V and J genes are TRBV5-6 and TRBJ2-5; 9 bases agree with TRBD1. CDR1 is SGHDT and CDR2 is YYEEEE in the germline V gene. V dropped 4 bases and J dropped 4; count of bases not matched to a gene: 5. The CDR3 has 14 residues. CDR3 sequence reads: CASSAGTGRETQYF. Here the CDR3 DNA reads TGTGCCAGCAGCGCGGGGACAGGGCGAGAGACCCAGTACTTC.

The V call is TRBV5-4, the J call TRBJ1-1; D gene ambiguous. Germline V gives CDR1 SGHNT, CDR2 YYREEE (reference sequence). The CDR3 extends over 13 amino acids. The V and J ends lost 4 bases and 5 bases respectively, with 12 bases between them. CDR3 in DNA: TGTGCCAGCAGCGCCCGAGTGTTGACTGAAGCTTTCTTT. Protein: CASSARVLTEAFF.

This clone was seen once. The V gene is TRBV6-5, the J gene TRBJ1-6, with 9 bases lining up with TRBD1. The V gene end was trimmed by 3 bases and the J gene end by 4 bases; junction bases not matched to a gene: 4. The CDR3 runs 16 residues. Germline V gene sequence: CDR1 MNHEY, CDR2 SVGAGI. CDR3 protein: CASSYYGTGYNSPLHF. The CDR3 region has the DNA TGTGCCAGCAGTTATTACGGGACAGGGTATAATTCACCCCTCCACTTT.

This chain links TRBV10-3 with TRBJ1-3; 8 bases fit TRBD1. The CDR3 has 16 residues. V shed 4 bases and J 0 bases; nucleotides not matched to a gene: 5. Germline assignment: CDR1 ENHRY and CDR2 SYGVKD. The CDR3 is CAISAGQVTSGNTIYF. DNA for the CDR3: TGTGCCATCAGTGCGGGACAGGTCACCTCTGGAAACACCATATATTTT.